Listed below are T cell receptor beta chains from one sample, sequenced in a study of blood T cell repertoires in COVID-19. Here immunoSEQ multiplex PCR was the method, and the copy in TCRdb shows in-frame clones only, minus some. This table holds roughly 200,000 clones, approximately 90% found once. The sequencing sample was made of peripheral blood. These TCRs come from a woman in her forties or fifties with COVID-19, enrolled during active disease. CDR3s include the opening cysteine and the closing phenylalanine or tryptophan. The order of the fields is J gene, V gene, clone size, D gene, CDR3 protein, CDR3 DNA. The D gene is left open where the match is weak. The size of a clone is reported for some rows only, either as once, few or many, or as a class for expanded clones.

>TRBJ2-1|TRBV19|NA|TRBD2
CASSLFGLAGGNEQFF
TGTGCCAGTAGTCTATTCGGACTAGCTGGGGGTAATGAGCAGTTCTTC
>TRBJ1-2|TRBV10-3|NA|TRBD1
CAISDDRDYGYTF
TGTGCCATCAGTGACGACAGGGACTATGGCTACACCTTC
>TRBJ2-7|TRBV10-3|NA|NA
CAISETGYEQYF
TGTGCCATCAGTGAAACGGGATACGAGCAGTACTTC
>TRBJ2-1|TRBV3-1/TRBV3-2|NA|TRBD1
CASSQATGYRFF
TGTGCCAGCAGCCAAGCGACAGGGTACAGGTTCTTC
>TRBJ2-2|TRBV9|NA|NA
CASSVEGQITGELFF
TGTGCCAGCAGCGTAGAAGGACAGATCACCGGGGAGCTGTTTTTT
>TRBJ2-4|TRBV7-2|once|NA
CASSWRAPLAKNIQYF
TGTGCCAGCAGCTGGAGGGCACCCTTAGCCAAAAACATTCAGTACTTC
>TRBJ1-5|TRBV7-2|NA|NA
CASSLGRVDQPQHF
TGTGCCAGCAGCTTAGGGAGGGTGGATCAGCCCCAGCATTTT
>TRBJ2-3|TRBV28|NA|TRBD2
CASSLGGGADTQYF
TGTGCCAGCTCCCTCGGGGGGGGCGCAGATACGCAGTATTTT
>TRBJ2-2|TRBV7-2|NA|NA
CASTPRRGGTGELFF
TGTGCCAGCACCCCCCGTCGGGGTGGGACCGGGGAGCTGTTTTTT
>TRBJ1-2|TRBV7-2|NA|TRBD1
CASSRDRGLGNYGYTF
TGTGCCAGCAGCCGGGACAGGGGGCTTGGTAACTATGGCTACACCTTC
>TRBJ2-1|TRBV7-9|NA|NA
CASSPGWHEQFF
TGTGCCAGCAGCCCAGGGTGGCATGAGCAGTTCTTC
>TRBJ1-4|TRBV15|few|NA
CATSSSSDNKMVFF
TGTGCCACCAGCAGCTCTTCGGACAATAAAATGGTGTTTTTT
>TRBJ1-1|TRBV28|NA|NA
CASSVLANTEAFF
TGTGCCAGCAGCGTGCTGGCGAACACTGAAGCTTTCTTT
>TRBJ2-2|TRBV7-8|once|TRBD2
CASSPTKAGGNTGELFF
TGTGCCAGCAGCCCCACTAAAGCGGGGGGTAACACCGGGGAGCTGTTTTTT
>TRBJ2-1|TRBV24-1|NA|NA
CATSDPGVGGYNEQFF
TGTGCCACCAGTGATCCAGGGGTTGGGGGATACAATGAGCAGTTCTTC
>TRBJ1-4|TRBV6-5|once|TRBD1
CASSPDRVGEKLFF
TGTGCCAGCAGTCCGGACAGGGTGGGGGAAAAACTGTTTTTT
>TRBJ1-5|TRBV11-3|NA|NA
CASSPLDRLYSNQPQHF
TGTGCCAGCAGCCCATTAGACAGATTGTATAGCAATCAGCCCCAGCATTTT
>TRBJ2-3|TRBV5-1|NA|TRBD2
CASSGTPAGLADTQYF
TGCGCCAGCAGCGGGACCCCAGCGGGGCTCGCAGATACGCAGTATTTT
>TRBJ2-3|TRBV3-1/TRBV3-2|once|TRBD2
CASSQDSRGALTDTQYF
TGTGCCAGCAGCCAAGATTCGCGGGGGGCTTTAACAGATACGCAGTATTTT
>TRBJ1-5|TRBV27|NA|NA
CASSYLNQPQHF
TGTGCCAGCAGTTATTTAAATCAGCCCCAGCATTTT
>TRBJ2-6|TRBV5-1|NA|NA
CASRQSRDSGANVLTF
TGCGCCAGCCGGCAATCTCGGGACTCTGGGGCCAACGTCCTGACTTTC
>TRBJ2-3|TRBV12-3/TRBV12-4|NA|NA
CASSTTSTDTQYF
TGTGCCAGCAGCACCACTAGCACAGATACGCAGTATTTT
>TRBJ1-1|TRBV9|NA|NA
CASSAGGIMNTEAFF
TGTGCCAGCAGCGCCGGAGGGATTATGAACACTGAAGCTTTCTTT
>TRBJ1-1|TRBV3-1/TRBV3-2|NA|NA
CASSQASMNTEAFF
TGTGCCAGCAGCCAAGCGAGTATGAACACTGAAGCTTTCTTT
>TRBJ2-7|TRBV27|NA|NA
CASRRAVGHAYEQYF
TGTGCCAGCAGACGGGCGGTCGGACATGCGTACGAGCAGTACTTC
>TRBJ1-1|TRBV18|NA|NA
CASSPPDRNTEAFF
TGTGCCAGCTCACCACCGGACAGGAACACTGAAGCTTTCTTT
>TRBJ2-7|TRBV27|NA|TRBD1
CASSIQGNEQYF
TGTGCCAGCAGTATACAGGGGAACGAGCAGTACTTC
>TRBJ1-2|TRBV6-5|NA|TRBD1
CASRDRVGYTF
TGTGCCAGCAGGGACAGGGTCGGCTACACCTTC
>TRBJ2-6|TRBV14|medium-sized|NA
CASSQEGARGANVLTF
TGTGCCAGCAGCCAAGAAGGTGCGCGGGGGGCCAACGTCCTGACTTTC
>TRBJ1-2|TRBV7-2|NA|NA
CASSLEEGSYGYTF
TGTGCCAGCAGCTTAGAGGAGGGGTCCTATGGCTACACCTTC
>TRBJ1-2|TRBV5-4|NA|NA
CASSTGLAGDYGYTF
TGTGCCAGCAGTACGGGCCTCGCGGGGGACTATGGCTACACCTTC
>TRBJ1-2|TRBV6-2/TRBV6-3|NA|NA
CASSYSNLDIGAGSYGYTF
TGTGCCAGCAGTTACTCGAATCTGGACATTGGAGCAGGTAGCTATGGCTACACCTTC
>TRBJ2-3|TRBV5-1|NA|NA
CASSLVLGSSTDTQYF
TGCGCCAGCAGCTTGGTACTAGGGTCTAGCACAGATACGCAGTATTTT
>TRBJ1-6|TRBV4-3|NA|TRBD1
CASSQEQGYSPLHF
TGCGCCAGCAGCCAAGAACAGGGGTATTCACCCCTCCACTTT
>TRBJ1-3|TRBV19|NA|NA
CASGRHSGNTIYF
TGTGCCAGTGGCAGGCACTCTGGAAACACCATATATTTT
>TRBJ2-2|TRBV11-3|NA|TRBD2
CASSPSGGANGELFF
TGTGCCAGCTCCCCTAGCGGGGGGGCCAACGGGGAGCTGTTTTTT
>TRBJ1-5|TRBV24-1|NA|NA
CATSTGHSNQPQHF
TGTGCCACCAGTACGGGTCATAGCAATCAGCCCCAGCATTTT
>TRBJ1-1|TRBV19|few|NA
CASSREGTEAFF
TGTGCCAGTAGCAGGGAGGGGACTGAAGCTTTCTTT
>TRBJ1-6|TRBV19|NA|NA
CASRYNSPLHF
TGTGCCAGCAGATATAATTCACCCCTCCACTTT
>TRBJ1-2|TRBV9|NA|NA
CASSRDGTSYGYTF
TGTGCCAGCAGCCGTGATGGGACATCCTATGGCTACACCTTC
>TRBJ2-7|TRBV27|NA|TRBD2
CASSGGLRFYEQYF
TGTGCCAGCAGTGGGGGACTAAGATTCTACGAGCAGTACTTC
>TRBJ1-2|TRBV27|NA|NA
CASSLRMGGPYGYTF
TGTGCCAGCAGTTTAAGAATGGGGGGGCCTTATGGCTACACCTTC
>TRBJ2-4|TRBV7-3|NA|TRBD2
CASSAPPGRLQYF
TGTGCCAGCAGCGCACCTCCCGGGAGGCTTCAGTACTTC
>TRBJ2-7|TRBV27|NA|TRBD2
CATATGMGLAGGTPYEQYF
TGTGCCACCGCGACAGGGATGGGGCTAGCGGGGGGTACTCCCTACGAGCAGTACTTC
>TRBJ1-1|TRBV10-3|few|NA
CAIGESGDTEAFF
TGTGCCATCGGAGAATCCGGGGACACTGAAGCTTTCTTT
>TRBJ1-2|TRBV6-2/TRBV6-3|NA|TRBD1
CASSPGQHISYTF
TGTGCCAGCAGCCCGGGACAGCATATCTCCTACACCTTC
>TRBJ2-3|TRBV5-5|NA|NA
CASSSRAGDTSTDTQYF
TGTGCCAGCAGCTCCAGGGCGGGGGACACTTCCACAGATACGCAGTATTTT
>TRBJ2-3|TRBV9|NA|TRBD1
CASSPRQGGTDTQYF
TGTGCCAGCAGCCCAAGACAGGGGGGCACAGATACGCAGTATTTT
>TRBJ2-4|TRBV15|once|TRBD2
CATSRGGEGNIQYF
TGTGCCACCAGCAGAGGCGGGGAGGGAAACATTCAGTACTTC
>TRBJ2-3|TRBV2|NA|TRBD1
CASSDFLPGQGTDTQYF
TGTGCCAGCAGTGACTTTTTACCGGGACAGGGCACAGATACGCAGTATTTT
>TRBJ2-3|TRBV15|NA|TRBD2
CATSRRSGALTDTQYF
TGTGCCACCAGCAGACGGAGCGGGGCCCTCACAGATACGCAGTATTTT
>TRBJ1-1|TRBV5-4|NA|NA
CASSIRGGAEAFF
TGTGCCAGCAGCATCCGGGGAGGCGCTGAAGCTTTCTTT
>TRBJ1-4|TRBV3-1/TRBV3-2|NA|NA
CASSQVVRIETNEKLFF
TGTGCCAGCAGCCAAGTAGTGAGGATAGAAACTAATGAAAAACTGTTTTTT
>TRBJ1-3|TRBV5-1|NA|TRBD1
CASSLGQGFPYSGNTIYF
TGCGCCAGCAGCTTGGGACAGGGTTTCCCTTACTCTGGAAACACCATATATTTT